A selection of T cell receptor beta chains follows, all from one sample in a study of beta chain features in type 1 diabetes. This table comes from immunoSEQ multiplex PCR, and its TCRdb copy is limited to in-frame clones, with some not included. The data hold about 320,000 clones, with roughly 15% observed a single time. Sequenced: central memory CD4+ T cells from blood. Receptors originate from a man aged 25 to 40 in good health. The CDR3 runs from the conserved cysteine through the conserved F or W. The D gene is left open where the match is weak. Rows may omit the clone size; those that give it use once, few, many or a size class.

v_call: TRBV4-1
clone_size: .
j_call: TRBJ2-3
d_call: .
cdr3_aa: CASSQGWSTDTQYF
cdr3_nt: TGCGCCAGCAGCCAAGGGTGGAGCACAGATACGCAGTATTTT

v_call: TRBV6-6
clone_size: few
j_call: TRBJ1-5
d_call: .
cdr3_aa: CASSSLGFSQPQHF
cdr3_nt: TGTGCCAGCAGTTCCCTAGGGTTTAGTCAGCCCCAGCATTTT

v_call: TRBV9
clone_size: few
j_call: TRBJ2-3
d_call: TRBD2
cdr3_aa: CASSLVMSASGASTDTQYF
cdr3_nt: TGTGCCAGCAGCTTAGTGATGTCGGCTAGCGGTGCTAGCACAGATACGCAGTATTTT

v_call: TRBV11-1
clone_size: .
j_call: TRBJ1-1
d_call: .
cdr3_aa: CASSLGRARGNTEAFF
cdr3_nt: TGTGCCAGCAGCTTAGGTAGAGCGAGGGGGAACACTGAAGCTTTCTTT

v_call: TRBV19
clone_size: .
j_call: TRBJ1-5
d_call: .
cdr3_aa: CASSIRTGGNSNQPQHF
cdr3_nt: TGTGCCAGTAGTATACGAACAGGAGGGAATAGCAATCAGCCCCAGCATTTT

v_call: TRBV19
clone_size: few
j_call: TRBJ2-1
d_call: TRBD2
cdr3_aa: CACGGGEVSYNEQFF
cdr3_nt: TGTGCCTGCGGCGGGGGGGAGGTCTCCTACAATGAGCAGTTCTTC

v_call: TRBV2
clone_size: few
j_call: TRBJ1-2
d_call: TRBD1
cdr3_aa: CASSQGAKYGYTF
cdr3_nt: TGTGCCAGCAGCCAGGGGGCGAAGTATGGCTACACCTTC

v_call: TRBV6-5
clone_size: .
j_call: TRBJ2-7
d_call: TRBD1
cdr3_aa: CASWEGTGGYEQYF
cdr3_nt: TGTGCCAGCTGGGAAGGGACAGGGGGCTACGAGCAGTACTTC

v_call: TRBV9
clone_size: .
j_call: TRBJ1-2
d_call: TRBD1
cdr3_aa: CASSETDRANYGYTF
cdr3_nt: TGCGCCAGCAGCGAGACGGACAGGGCTAACTATGGCTACACCTTC

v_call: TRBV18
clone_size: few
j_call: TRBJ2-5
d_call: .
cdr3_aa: CASSPQAAGTQYF
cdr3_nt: TGTGCCAGCTCACCACAGGCGGCGGGGACCCAGTACTTC

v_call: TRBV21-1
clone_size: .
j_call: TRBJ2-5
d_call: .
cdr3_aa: CASSKADPFLVGETQYF
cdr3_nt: TGTGCCAGCAGCAAAGCGGACCCCTTTTTAGTAGGGGAGACCCAGTACTTC

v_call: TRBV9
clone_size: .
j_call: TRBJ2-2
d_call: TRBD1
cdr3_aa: CASSVGTANTGELFF
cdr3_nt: TGTGCCAGCAGCGTGGGGACAGCGAACACCGGGGAGCTGTTTTTT

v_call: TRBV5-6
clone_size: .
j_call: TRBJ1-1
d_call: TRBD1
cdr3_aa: CASSSPGTAYEAFF
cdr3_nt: TGTGCCAGCAGCTCTCCGGGGACAGCCTATGAAGCTTTCTTT

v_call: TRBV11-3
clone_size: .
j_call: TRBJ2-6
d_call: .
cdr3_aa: CASSFQQGRSGANVLTF
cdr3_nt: TGTGCCAGCAGCTTCCAACAGGGACGCTCTGGGGCCAACGTCCTGACTTTC

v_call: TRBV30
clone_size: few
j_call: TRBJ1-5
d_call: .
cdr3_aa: CAWSVWRFGQVSNQPQHF
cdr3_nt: TGTGCCTGGAGTGTATGGCGATTCGGGCAGGTCAGCAATCAGCCCCAGCATTTT

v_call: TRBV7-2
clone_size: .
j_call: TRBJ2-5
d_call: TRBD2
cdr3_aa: CASSTAGGHETQYF
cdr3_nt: TGTGCCAGCAGCACAGCGGGGGGGCACGAGACCCAGTACTTC

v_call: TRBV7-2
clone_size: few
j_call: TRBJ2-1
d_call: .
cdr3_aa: CASSLTTNTYNEQFF
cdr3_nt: TGTGCCAGCAGCTTAACTACCAACACATACAATGAGCAGTTCTTC

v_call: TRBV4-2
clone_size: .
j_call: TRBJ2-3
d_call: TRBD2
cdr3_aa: CASSQDRNSGRTDTQYF
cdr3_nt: TGTGCCAGCAGCCAAGATCGGAATAGCGGGAGGACAGATACGCAGTATTTT

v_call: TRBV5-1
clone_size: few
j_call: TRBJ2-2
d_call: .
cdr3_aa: CASSMALGISNTGELFF
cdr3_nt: TGCGCCAGCAGCATGGCTTTGGGGATTTCGAACACCGGGGAGCTGTTTTTT

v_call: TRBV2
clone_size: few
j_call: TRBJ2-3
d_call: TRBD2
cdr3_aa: CASSERASGATDTQYF
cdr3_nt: TGTGCCAGCAGTGAGAGGGCTAGCGGCGCCACAGATACGCAGTATTTT

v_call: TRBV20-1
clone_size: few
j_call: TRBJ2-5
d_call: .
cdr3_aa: CSARVAETQYF
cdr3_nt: TGCAGTGCTAGAGTTGCAGAGACCCAGTACTTC

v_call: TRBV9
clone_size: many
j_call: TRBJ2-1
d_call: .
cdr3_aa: CASSASAIPYNEQFF
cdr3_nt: TGTGCCAGCAGCGCTAGCGCCATACCCTACAATGAGCAGTTCTTC

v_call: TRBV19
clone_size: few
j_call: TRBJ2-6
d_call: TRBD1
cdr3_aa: CASSILTGGTVANVLTF
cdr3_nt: TGTGCCAGTAGTATCTTGACAGGGGGCACAGTTGCCAACGTCCTGACTTTC

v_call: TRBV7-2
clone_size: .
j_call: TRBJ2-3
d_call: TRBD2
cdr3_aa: CASSSSGSTDTQYF
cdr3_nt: TGTGCCAGCAGCTCTAGCGGTAGCACAGATACGCAGTATTTT

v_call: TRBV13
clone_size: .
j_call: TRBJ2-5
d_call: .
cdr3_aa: CASSLRPRAIETQYF
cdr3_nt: TGTGCCAGCAGCTTAAGACCCCGAGCCATAGAGACCCAGTACTTC

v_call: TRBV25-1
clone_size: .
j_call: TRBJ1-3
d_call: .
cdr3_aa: CASSDPATESGNTIYF
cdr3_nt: TGTGCCAGCAGTGACCCAGCCACTGAATCTGGAAACACCATATATTTT

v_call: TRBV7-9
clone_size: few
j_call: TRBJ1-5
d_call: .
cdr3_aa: CASSQSYPGSNQPQHF
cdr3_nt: TGCGCCAGCAGCCAATCCTATCCCGGGAGCAATCAGCCCCAGCATTTT

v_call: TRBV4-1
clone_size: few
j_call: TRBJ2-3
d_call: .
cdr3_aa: CASSQQGDTQYF
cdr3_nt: TGCGCCAGCAGCCAACAGGGAGATACGCAGTATTTT

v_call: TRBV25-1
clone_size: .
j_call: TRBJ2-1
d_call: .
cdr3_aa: CASKVWGTHNEQFF
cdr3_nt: TGTGCCAGCAAAGTGTGGGGGACCCACAATGAGCAGTTCTTC

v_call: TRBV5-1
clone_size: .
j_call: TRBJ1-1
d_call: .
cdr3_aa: CASSLGAGNTEAFF
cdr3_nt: TGCGCCAGCAGCTTGGGAGCAGGGAACACTGAAGCTTTCTTT

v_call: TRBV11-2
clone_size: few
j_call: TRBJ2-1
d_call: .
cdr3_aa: CASSLVVSPYNEQFF
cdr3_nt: TGTGCCAGCAGCTTAGTAGTCTCCCCCTACAATGAGCAGTTCTTC

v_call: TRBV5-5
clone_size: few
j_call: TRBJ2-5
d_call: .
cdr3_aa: CASSLAGRTQYF
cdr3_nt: TGTGCCAGCAGCTTGGCCGGCAGGACCCAGTACTTC

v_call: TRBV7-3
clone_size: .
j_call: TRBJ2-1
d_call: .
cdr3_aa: CASSPDLGLVPTEQFF
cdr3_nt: TGTGCCAGCAGCCCCGACCTCGGACTCGTCCCGACAGAGCAGTTCTTC

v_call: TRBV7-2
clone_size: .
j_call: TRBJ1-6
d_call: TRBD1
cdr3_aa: CASSLRQGNSPLHF
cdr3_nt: TGTGCCAGCAGCCTGAGACAGGGAAATTCACCCCTCCACTTT

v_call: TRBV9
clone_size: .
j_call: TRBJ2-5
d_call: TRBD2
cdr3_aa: CASSVSGRFETQYF
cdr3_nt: TGTGCCAGCAGCGTGAGCGGGAGATTTGAGACCCAGTACTTC

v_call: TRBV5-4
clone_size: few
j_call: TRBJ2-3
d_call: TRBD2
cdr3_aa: CASSLTSAGGTDTQYF
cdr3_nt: TGTGCCAGCAGCTTGACTTCCGCGGGGGGGACAGATACGCAGTATTTT